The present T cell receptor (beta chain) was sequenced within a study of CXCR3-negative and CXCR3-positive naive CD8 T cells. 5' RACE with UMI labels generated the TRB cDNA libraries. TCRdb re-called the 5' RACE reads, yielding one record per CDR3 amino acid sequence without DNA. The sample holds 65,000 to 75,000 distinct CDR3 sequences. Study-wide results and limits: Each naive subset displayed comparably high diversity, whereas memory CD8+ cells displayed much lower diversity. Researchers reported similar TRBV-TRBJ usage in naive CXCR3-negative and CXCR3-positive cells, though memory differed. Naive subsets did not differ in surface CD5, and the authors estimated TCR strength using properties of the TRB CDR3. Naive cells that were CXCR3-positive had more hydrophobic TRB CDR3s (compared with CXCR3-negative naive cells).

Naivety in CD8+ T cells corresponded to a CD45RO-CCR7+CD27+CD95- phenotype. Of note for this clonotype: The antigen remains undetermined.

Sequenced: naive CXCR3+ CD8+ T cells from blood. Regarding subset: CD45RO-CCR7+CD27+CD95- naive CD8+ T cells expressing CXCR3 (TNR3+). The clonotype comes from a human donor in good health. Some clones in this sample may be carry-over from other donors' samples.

This CDR3 is CASTLRGEEGRSGNTIYF. This rearrangement joins TRBV7-9 to TRBJ1-3. This CDR3 contains 18 residues. Germline values: CDR1 SEHNR, CDR2 FQNEAQ (reference sequence).